Each of the 10 T cell receptor beta chains below was sequenced from the same sample in a study of blood T cell repertoires in COVID-19. Libraries were prepared by immunoSEQ multiplex PCR; TCRdb keeps only in-frame clonotypes and omits some of them. The table lists about 250,000 clones, roughly 80% of them singletons, with 4.5% to 6% in the top ten. Sequencing was carried out using peripheral blood. These TCRs come from a woman of 80 years or more with active or convalescent COVID-19.

DNA for the CDR3: TGTGCCAGCAGCTTCGGTAGCACATTTGGAAAACTGTTTTTT. Protein sequence: CASSFGSTFGKLFF. This chain joins TRBV5-6 and TRBJ1-4; D unresolved. Trimming pared 2 bases from V and 10 bases from J, leaving 15 bases between. This CDR3 contains 14 residues. The V gene's germline CDR1 is SGHDT and CDR2 YYEEEE.

CDR3 loop: CASSLGPMNSGNTIYF. DNA for the CDR3: TGTGCCAGCAGTTTGGGCCCGATGAACTCTGGAAACACCATATATTTT. The chain combines TRBV28 with TRBJ1-3; D remains ambiguous. The CDR3 is made up of 16 amino acids. The germline V gene has CDR1 MDHEN and CDR2 SYDVKM. V was shortened by 3 bases and J by 0 bases, with 12 bases between the two germline ends.

This chain links TRBV6-2 or TRBV6-3 with TRBJ2-3, with 9 bases identical to TRBD1. This CDR3 spans 14 amino acids. Germline CDR1 and CDR2: MNHEY and SVGEGT. Losses at the gene ends were 5 bases for V and 0 bases for J; bases not matched to a gene: 0. This chain's CDR3 is CASSGQGSTDTQYF. CDR3 DNA: TGTGCCAGCAGTGGACAGGGGAGCACAGATACGCAGTATTTT.

V usage is TRBV6-1 and J usage is TRBJ1-3; a possible D gene is TRBD1 (6 bases). Germline V gene sequence: CDR1 MNHNS, CDR2 SASEGT. Trimming removed 0 bases from V and 4 bases from J, with 10 bases in between. The CDR3 loop spans 15 amino acids. The CDR3 reads CASSEATGSGNTIYF. The CDR3 DNA reads TGTGCCAGCAGTGAAGCTACAGGGTCAGGAAACACCATATATTTT.

This rearrangement joins TRBV9 to TRBJ1-2, with D maybe TRBD1 (5 bases). Looked up from germline, CDR1 is SGDLS and CDR2 is YYNGEE. The V end lost 0 bases, the J end lost 4 bases, and 13 bases lay between the germline ends. The CDR3 loop spans 15 amino acids. CDR3 in DNA: TGTGCCAGCAGCGTAGAAGCGGGGCTAGTCTATGGCTACACCTTC. Residues: CASSVEAGLVYGYTF.

CDR3 nucleotides: TGTGCCAGCAGCTCAGCGGGTCTTTTCAATGAGCAGTTCTTC. Translation: CASSSAGLFNEQFF. This sequence joins TRBV5-4 and TRBJ2-1; weak D call: TRBD2 (6 bases). Trimming cost V 3 bases and J 6 bases, with 13 bases left between them. CDR1 is SGHNT, CDR2 YYREEE, per germline (reference sequence). The CDR3 length is 14 residues.

The chain recombines TRBV5-5 with TRBJ1-4, with D tentatively TRBD1 (6 bases). Germline CDR1 is SGHKS and CDR2 is YYEKEE (reference sequence). There are 15 residues in the CDR3. V was clipped by 6 bases and J by 5 bases, with 17 bases between them. CDR3 sequence (DNA): TGTGCCAGCATCTCACGGACAGACGCGAATGAAAAACTGTTTTTT. This translates into CASISRTDANEKLFF. Filled out from reference TRBV5-5 and TRBJ1-4, the complete variable domain reads DAGVTQSPTHLIKTRGQQVTLRCSPISGHKSVSWYQQVLGQGPQFIFQYYEKEERGRGNFPDRFSARQFPNYSSELNVNALLLGDSALYLCASISRTDANEKLFFGSGTQLSVL.

This clone came up a few times. The CDR3 DNA reads TGTGCCAGCAGTTTCCCCAGGGGGTATGACTATGGCTACACCTTC. Translating it yields CASSFPRGYDYGYTF. This chain connects TRBV28 to TRBJ1-2, with 7 bases fitting TRBD1. Germline loops: CDR1 MDHEN, CDR2 SYDVKM. The CDR3 loop spans 15 amino acids. Trimming cost V 3 bases and J 3 bases; bases outside gene matches: 7.

This rearrangement joins TRBV9 to TRBJ2-2; no definite D call. The CDR3 is 13 amino acids. The V gene's germline CDR1 is SGDLS and CDR2 YYNGEE. V was clipped by 0 bases and J by 4 bases, with 4 bases between them. The CDR3: CASSVGVTGELFF. The CDR3, as DNA: TGTGCCAGCAGCGTAGGCGTCACCGGGGAGCTGTTTTTT.

The chain employs TRBV18 and TRBJ2-7; 9 bases map to TRBD1. The CDR3 is made up of 14 amino acids. Germline values: CDR1 KGHSH, CDR2 LQKENI. V gave up 6 bases and J gave up 5 bases; unmatched junction bases: 8. DNA for the CDR3: TGTGCCAGCTCTCTACAGGGGGCAGTTGACGAGCAGTACTTC. Translation gives CASSLQGAVDEQYF.